A single sample is the source of the 14 T cell receptor beta chains below, sequenced in a study of human T cells and chemical hapten exposure. From the RACE reads, TCRdb called clonotypes with MiXCR, one entry per CDR3 protein. The sample consists of fewer than 200,000 distinct CDR3 sequences, roughly 30% of them appearing once. Time point meaning: pre-sensitization, week 0. Sample treatment: therapeutic diphenylcyclopropenone sensitization with weekly scalp DPC. The specimen comprised whole blood, sampled in connection with sensitization to the hapten diphenylcyclopropenone (DPC). These receptors all come from a woman aged 25 to 39 with alopecia areata. Some clones in this sample may be carry-over from other donors' samples.

The rearrangement uses TRBV20-1 and TRBJ2-1, with 7 bases that match TRBD1. V was pared by 7 bases and J by 4 bases, with 1 base of the junction left unmatched. CDR3 size: 11 residues. Per germline, CDR1 DFQATT and CDR2 SNEGSKA (reference sequence). CDR3 protein: CSVQGYNEQFF. The CDR3, as DNA: TGCAGTGTACAGGGGTACAATGAGCAGTTCTTC.

Note on this clonotype: The junction departs from germline at one end; a sequencing error may be responsible. The chain couples TRBV5-4 to TRBJ2-1; TRBD2 aligns across 13 bases. CDR1 SGHNT and CDR2 YYREEE come from the germline V gene (reference sequence). The CDR3 has 14 amino acids. CDR3 loop: CASSKGTSGKNSQF. The CDR3 DNA reads TGTGCCAGCAGTAAAGGGACTAGCGGGAAAAACTCCCAGTTC.

This clonotype occurred many times. The V gene is TRBV20-1, the J gene TRBJ2-3; 9 bases fit TRBD1. The CDR3 covers 15 residues. Germline V lookup: CDR1 DFQATT, CDR2 SNEGSKA (reference sequence). The V and J ends lost 3 bases and 1 base, in that order; junction bases with no gene match: 5. The CDR3 DNA sequence: TGCAGTGCTAGTCTCCGGGACAGGGGCACAGATACGCAGTATTTT. This encodes CSASLRDRGTDTQYF.

The CDR3 reads CASCAAGGFNQPQHF. As DNA, the CDR3 is TGTGCCAGCTGTGCGGCAGGGGGATTCAATCAGCCCCAGCATTTT. This chain uses TRBV6-1 with TRBJ1-5; TRBD1 matches 7 bases. Trimming at V came to 8 bases and at J to 3 bases, leaving 10 bases not matched to a gene. The CDR3 contains 15 residues. CDR1 and CDR2 from the germline V gene are MNHNS and SASEGT.

The CDR3 here is CASSPAGAEKLFF. DNA for the CDR3: TGTGCCAGCAGCCCTGCGGGGGCAGAAAAACTGTTTTTT. This chain connects TRBV7-9 to TRBJ1-4; D is perhaps TRBD1 (6 bases). CDR1 and CDR2 from the germline V gene are SEHNR and FQNEAQ (reference sequence). V was pared by 5 bases and J by 8 bases, with 12 bases between. This CDR3 is built from 13 residues.

V is TRBV12-3 or TRBV12-4 and J is TRBJ2-5; D not resolved. CDR3 size: 12 residues. V was trimmed by 4 bases and J by 3 bases, leaving 6 bases between them. CDR3 nucleotide sequence: TGTGCCAGCAGTTCGAATGAAGAGACCCAGTACTTC. It is translated as CASSSNEETQYF.

The rearrangement uses TRBV25-1 and TRBJ2-7; no reliable D call. The CDR3 sequence is 14 residues long. Germline V gene sequence: CDR1 MGHDK, CDR2 SYGVNS. With 1 base removed from V and 3 bases from J, the gap between germline ends came to 10 bases. The CDR3 is CASSESRSNYEQYF. The DNA for the CDR3 is TGTGCCAGCAGTGAATCACGCAGCAACTACGAGCAGTACTTC.

This rearrangement joins TRBV29-1 to TRBJ1-5; TRBD1 matches 8 bases. With V trimmed by 6 bases and J by 5 bases, 9 bases remained unmatched. This CDR3 contains 14 residues. Germline CDR1 and CDR2: SQVTM and ANQGSEA. The CDR3 nucleotides read TGCAGCGTGGCTGAGACAGGGGTCGATCAGCCCCAGCATTTT. Its translation is CSVAETGVDQPQHF.

This clonotype was seen a few times. V gene TRBV25-1 combines with J gene TRBJ1-1; no clear D. In germline, CDR1 is MGHDK, CDR2 SYGVNS. V was pared by 2 bases and J by 10 bases, with 11 bases between. CDR3 size: 12 residues. The CDR3 spells CASSEVGRAAFF. The CDR3 DNA is TGTGCCAGCAGTGAAGTGGGAAGGGCAGCTTTCTTT. Based on the CDR3 plus reference TRBV25-1 and TRBJ1-1, the full variable domain is EADIYQTPRYLVIGTGKKITLECSQTMGHDKMYWYQQDPGMELHLIHYSYGVNSTEKGDLSSESTVSRIRTEHFPLTLESARPSHTSQYLCASSEVGRAAFFGQGTRLTVV.

This clonotype was observed a handful of times. CDR3 in amino acids: CAISDSNTQYF. The DNA for the CDR3 is TGTGCCATCAGTGACTCCAATACGCAGTATTTT. The chain uses TRBV10-3 and TRBJ2-3; D gene ambiguous. The germline gives CDR1 ENHRY, CDR2 SYGVKD. Trimming removed 3 bases at V and 7 bases at J, with 5 bases between. The CDR3 has 11 residues.

This clonotype has just a few counts. The chain carries TRBV2 and TRBJ2-3; D not certain. The CDR3 is 14 residues long. Trimming removed 2 bases at V and 2 bases at J, with 8 bases between. CDR1 is SNHLY, CDR2 FYNNEI, per germline. The CDR3 DNA is TGTGCCAGCAGTGAATTGGTCCACACAGATACGCAGTATTTT. It translates to CASSELVHTDTQYF. Supplemented by reference TRBV2 and TRBJ2-3, the full variable domain reads EPEVTQTPSHQVTQMGQEVILRCVPISNHLYFYWYRQILGQKVEFLVSFYNNEISEKSEIFDDQFSVERPDGSNFTLKIRSTKLEDSAMYFCASSELVHTDTQYFGPGTRLTVL.

This clonotype showed up many times. This rearrangement joins TRBV28 to TRBJ2-7, with 7 bases that match TRBD1. The CDR3 contains 12 residues. Germline assignment: CDR1 MDHEN and CDR2 SYDVKM. Germline trimming cut 6 bases from V and 6 bases from J; bases unmatched to any gene: 5. In DNA form, the CDR3 reads TGTGCCAGCAGCGACAGGGCAGGCGAGCAGTACTTC. This translates into CASSDRAGEQYF. Drawing the rest from reference TRBV28 and TRBJ2-7, the complete variable domain is DVKVTQSSRYLVKRTGEKVFLECVQDMDHENMFWYRQDPGLGLRLIYFSYDVKMKEKGDIPEGYSVSREKKERFSLILESASTNQTSMYLCASSDRAGEQYFGPGTRLTVT.

The chain joins TRBV29-1 to TRBJ2-2, with a weak D call TRBD2 (6 bases). CDR1 and CDR2 from the germline V gene are SQVTM and ANQGSEA. V was pared by 8 bases and J by 5 bases, with 9 bases between. The CDR3 contains 11 residues. This chain's CDR3 is CSRGKTGELFF. CDR3 coding DNA: TGCAGCCGGGGGAAAACCGGGGAGCTGTTTTTT.

This clonotype has just a few counts. This chain connects TRBV12-3 or TRBV12-4 to TRBJ2-7; no firm D call. V lost 3 bases and J 2 bases, leaving 8 bases between the germline ends. The CDR3 is made up of 13 amino acids. The CDR3 sequence is CASSLRQTYEQYF. The DNA of the CDR3 is TGTGCCAGCAGTTTGCGGCAGACCTACGAGCAGTACTTC.